These 2 T cell receptor beta chains originate from one sample sequenced in a study of cytomegalovirus exposure and HLA in healthy donors. With 60 Vbeta and 13 Jbeta primers, the PCR was carried out. Profiling relied on immunoSEQ multiplex PCR, and the TCRdb table lists in-frame clones only, not all of them. Among some 130,000 clones listed, roughly 84% were seen once. Material: PBMCs. The source of these receptors is a middle-aged man in good health and CMV-seronegative.

This clone was counted between two and nine times. V usage is TRBV15 and J usage is TRBJ2-7, with a tentative D call TRBD2 (6 bases). Trimming cost V 0 bases and J 0 bases, with 12 bases left between them. Looked up from germline, CDR1 is LNHNV and CDR2 is YYDKDF (reference sequence). The CDR3 is made up of 16 amino acids. The CDR3 DNA reads TGTGCCACCAGCAGAGAGTTGAGCGGGCCCTCCTACGAGCAGTACTTC. Its protein is CATSRELSGPSYEQYF. Supplemented by reference TRBV15 and TRBJ2-7, the full variable domain reads DAMVIQNPRYQVTQFGKPVTLSCSQTLNHNVMYWYQQKSSQAPKLLFHYYDKDFNNEADTPDNFQSRRPNTSFCFLDIRSPGLGDTAMYLCATSRELSGPSYEQYFGPGTRLTVT.

The rearrangement joins TRBV7-9 to TRBJ2-5, with 16 bases identical to TRBD2. This CDR3 is built from 19 residues. CDR1 is SEHNR and CDR2 is FQNEAQ in the germline V gene (reference sequence). The trim removed 5 bases at V and 5 bases at J, leaving 14 bases unmatched. The CDR3 DNA reads TGTGCCAGCAGCACCTCCGGGACTAGCGGGGGGGCCTTGTTTGAGACCCAGTACTTC. Translation gives CASSTSGTSGGALFETQYF.